Listed below are T cell receptor beta chains from one sample, sequenced in a study of blood T cell repertoires in COVID-19. The assay was immunoSEQ multiplex PCR, and TCRdb's table has in-frame clones only and misses some. Among about 130,000 clones, roughly 72% were seen once, and the ten largest hold roughly 10%. Sequenced material: peripheral blood. These receptors originate from a human donor in a cohort sampled during active COVID-19. CDR3s include the opening cysteine and the closing phenylalanine or tryptophan. D genes are given only for firm matches. A clone size is listed for some rows: how often the clone was seen (once, few, many), or a class if it is expanded.

size,J,D,V,CDR3,DNA
-,TRBJ1-2,TRBD1,TRBV27,CATSTGVAGYTF,TGTGCCACCTCGACAGGGGTCGCTGGCTACACCTTC
-,TRBJ2-7,-,TRBV28,CASSIPPYEQYF,TGTGCCAGCAGCATCCCCCCCTACGAGCAGTACTTC
-,TRBJ1-1,-,TRBV2,CASSDRVRYTGTTEAFF,TGTGCCAGCAGTGACCGCGTTCGGTATACAGGGACAACTGAAGCTTTCTTT
-,TRBJ2-5,TRBD1,TRBV5-4,CASSPDRPTPQETQYF,TGTGCCAGCAGCCCGGACAGGCCGACTCCTCAAGAGACCCAGTACTTC
-,TRBJ2-7,-,TRBV27,CASSLSGRPFEQYF,TGTGCCAGCAGTTTATCGGGCAGGCCTTTCGAGCAGTACTTC
-,TRBJ2-2,-,TRBV6-5,CASSYILGADTGELFF,TGTGCCAGCAGTTACATCTTAGGGGCGGACACCGGGGAGCTGTTTTTT
few,TRBJ2-3,-,TRBV20-1,CSARVENTQYF,TGCAGTGCTAGAGTGGAGAATACGCAGTATTTT
-,TRBJ1-3,-,TRBV3-1/TRBV3-2,CASSQGGLKKNTIYF,TGTGCCAGCAGCCAAGGTGGGCTCAAGAAAAACACCATATATTTT
once,TRBJ1-6,-,TRBV28,CASSSSPGLHSPLHF,TGTGCCAGCAGCTCAAGCCCGGGACTCCATTCACCCCTCCACTTT
-,TRBJ2-5,TRBD1,TRBV19,CASSRDREETQYF,TGTGCCAGTAGTAGGGACAGGGAAGAGACCCAGTACTTC
few,TRBJ2-7,-,TRBV7-9,CASSPLDNPYEQYF,TGTGCCAGCAGCCCACTCGACAACCCCTACGAGCAGTACTTC
-,TRBJ2-7,-,TRBV5-1,CASSFSPEGSYEQYF,TGCGCCAGCAGCTTCTCCCCCGAGGGCAGCTACGAGCAGTACTTC
-,TRBJ1-5,TRBD1,TRBV6-6,CASTPGRGLQPQHF,TGTGCCAGCACCCCGGGCAGGGGGCTTCAGCCCCAGCATTTT
-,TRBJ2-3,-,TRBV28,CASSYLARFDSDTQYF,TGTGCCAGCAGTTATCTCGCTCGGTTTGATAGCGATACGCAGTATTTT
-,TRBJ2-5,-,TRBV4-1,CASSQDGAPQETQYF,TGCGCCAGCAGCCAAGATGGGGCACCCCAAGAGACCCAGTACTTC
-,TRBJ2-7,TRBD2,TRBV9,CASSAGLADPYEQYF,TGTGCCAGCAGCGCTGGACTAGCGGACCCCTACGAGCAGTACTTC
-,TRBJ1-1,TRBD1,TRBV5-1,CASSFIGGGTEAFF,TGCGCCAGCAGCTTTATAGGGGGCGGAACTGAAGCTTTCTTT
-,TRBJ1-6,-,TRBV30,CAWRLAGSGNSPLHF,TGTGCCTGGAGGCTCGCCGGGAGTGGAAATTCACCCCTCCACTTT
-,TRBJ2-3,-,TRBV2,CASSDTTDTQYF,TGTGCCAGCAGTGATACAACAGATACGCAGTATTTT
-,TRBJ2-1,-,TRBV20-1,CSARVGNEQFF,TGCAGTGCGAGGGTGGGCAATGAGCAGTTCTTC
-,TRBJ1-1,-,TRBV19,CASIRLGGRITEAFF,TGTGCCAGTATACGCCTTGGGGGGAGGATCACTGAAGCTTTCTTT
-,TRBJ1-5,-,TRBV18,CASSPGGSNQPQHF,TGTGCCAGCTCCCCGGGTGGAAGCAATCAGCCCCAGCATTTT
-,TRBJ2-1,-,TRBV7-9,CASERTVTNEQFF,TGTGCCAGCGAAAGAACAGTTACCAATGAGCAGTTCTTC
once,TRBJ1-1,-,TRBV3-1/TRBV3-2,CASSQVWAVNTEAFF,TGTGCCAGCAGCCAAGTTTGGGCCGTGAACACTGAAGCTTTCTTT
-,TRBJ2-2,TRBD1,TRBV30,CAWRTGDPGELFF,TGTGCCTGGAGGACAGGGGATCCCGGGGAGCTGTTTTTT
-,TRBJ1-2,-,TRBV28,CASSLSGRYGYTF,TGTGCCAGCAGTTTATCAGGGCGCTATGGCTACACCTTC
-,TRBJ2-3,TRBD1,TRBV19,CASSSQGAADTQYF,TGTGCCAGTAGTTCGCAGGGGGCCGCAGATACGCAGTATTTT
-,TRBJ2-7,TRBD1,TRBV19,CASSISGQGSYEQYF,TGTGCCAGTAGTATCTCGGGACAGGGGAGTTACGAGCAGTACTTC
-,TRBJ1-5,TRBD1,TRBV28,CASSWGTGSNQPQHF,TGTGCCAGCAGTTGGGGGACAGGCAGCAATCAGCCCCAGCATTTT
-,TRBJ2-3,-,TRBV5-6,CASSLVQRPSTDTQYF,TGTGCCAGCAGCTTGGTGCAGCGGCCGAGCACAGATACGCAGTATTTT
-,TRBJ1-4,-,TRBV2,CASSDGPGEGKLFF,TGTGCCAGCAGTGATGGGCCAGGGGAAGGAAAACTGTTTTTT
-,TRBJ1-4,-,TRBV2,CASRPGERSNEKLFF,TGTGCCAGCAGGCCAGGGGAGAGGTCTAATGAAAAACTGTTTTTT
-,TRBJ2-7,-,TRBV5-5,CASSSKGPSYEQYF,TGTGCCAGCAGCTCTAAGGGGCCATCCTACGAGCAGTACTTC
-,TRBJ2-7,-,TRBV2,CASSPVPGAPYEQYF,TGTGCCAGCAGTCCAGTCCCAGGGGCCCCCTACGAGCAGTACTTC
-,TRBJ1-5,-,TRBV6-5,CASTVDRNQPQHF,TGTGCCAGCACCGTCGACAGAAATCAGCCCCAGCATTTT
-,TRBJ1-3,-,TRBV9,CASSADSSGNTIYF,TGTGCCAGCAGCGCTGACAGCTCTGGAAACACCATATATTTT
few,TRBJ1-5,-,TRBV5-4,CASSRDGGGQPQHF,TGTGCCAGCAGCCGAGACGGAGGAGGCCAGCCCCAGCATTTT
-,TRBJ1-4,TRBD1,TRBV29-1,CSVVRTGAEKLFF,TGCAGCGTCGTACGGACAGGCGCCGAAAAACTGTTTTTT
-,TRBJ2-1,-,TRBV6-4,CASSPTGTPIYNEQFF,TGTGCCAGCAGTCCAACCGGGACTCCGATTTACAATGAGCAGTTCTTC
-,TRBJ2-5,-,TRBV24-1,CATSDPTVRETQYF,TGTGCCACCAGTGACCCGACAGTCCGGGAGACCCAGTACTTC
-,TRBJ1-2,-,TRBV6-5,CASRLQGFYGYTF,TGTGCCAGCAGGCTACAGGGATTCTATGGCTACACCTTC
many,TRBJ2-2,-,TRBV6-6,CASNPGDTGELFF,TGTGCCAGCAATCCAGGGGACACCGGGGAGCTGTTTTTT
-,TRBJ1-5,-,TRBV19,CASSPGGGWGNQPQHF,TGTGCCAGTAGTCCAGGTGGAGGGTGGGGCAATCAGCCCCAGCATTTT
-,TRBJ1-2,-,TRBV5-1,CASSLRQDSNGYTF,TGCGCCAGCAGCCTTCGACAGGATAGTAATGGCTACACCTTC
-,TRBJ2-4,TRBD2,TRBV7-8,CASSWTSGGAAKNIQYF,TGTGCCAGCAGCTGGACTAGCGGGGGGGCTGCCAAAAACATTCAGTACTTC
-,TRBJ2-1,-,TRBV7-9,CASSFGTHEQFF,TGTGCCAGCAGCTTTGGGACTCATGAGCAGTTCTTC
-,TRBJ2-5,TRBD2,TRBV5-5,CASSLRRLAGALLVETQYF,TGTGCCAGCAGCTTGAGGCGACTAGCGGGGGCCCTTTTGGTAGAGACCCAGTACTTC
-,TRBJ1-4,-,TRBV28,CATGGEGGPDEKLFF,TGTGCCACCGGGGGGGAAGGAGGTCCGGATGAAAAACTGTTTTTT
few,TRBJ1-6,-,TRBV6-4,CASSAEVENSPLHF,TGTGCCAGCAGCGCCGAGGTGGAGAATTCACCCCTCCACTTT
-,TRBJ1-1,-,TRBV15,CATSRGGSVSADTEAFF,TGTGCCACCAGCAGAGGAGGGTCCGTGAGCGCGGACACTGAAGCTTTCTTT
-,TRBJ1-5,-,TRBV30,CAWSRAGNNQPQHF,TGTGCCTGGAGTAGGGCAGGGAACAATCAGCCCCAGCATTTT
-,TRBJ2-3,TRBD2,TRBV2,CASSSGLAASTDTQYF,TGTGCCAGCAGCAGCGGACTAGCGGCAAGTACAGATACGCAGTATTTT
-,TRBJ1-1,-,TRBV10-2,CASSSPEAFF,TGCGCCAGCAGTTCTCCTGAAGCTTTCTTT
-,TRBJ1-3,-,TRBV18,CASSPPDIYSGNTIYF,TGTGCCAGCTCACCTCCCGACATTTACTCTGGAAACACCATATATTTT
-,TRBJ1-1,TRBD1,TRBV7-9,CASSPRDRLNTEAFF,TGTGCCAGCAGCCCGCGGGACAGGTTGAACACTGAAGCTTTCTTT